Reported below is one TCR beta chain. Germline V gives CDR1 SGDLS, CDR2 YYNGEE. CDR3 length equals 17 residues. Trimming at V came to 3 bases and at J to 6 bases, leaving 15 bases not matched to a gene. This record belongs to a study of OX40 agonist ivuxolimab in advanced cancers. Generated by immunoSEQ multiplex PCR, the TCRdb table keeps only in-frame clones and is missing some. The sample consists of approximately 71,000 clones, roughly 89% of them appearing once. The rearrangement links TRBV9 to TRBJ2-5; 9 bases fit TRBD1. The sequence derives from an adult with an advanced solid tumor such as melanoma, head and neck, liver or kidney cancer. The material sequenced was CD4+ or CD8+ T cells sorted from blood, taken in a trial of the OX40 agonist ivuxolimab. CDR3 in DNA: TGTGCCAGCAGCGCCTGGGACGGACAGGGGTCGTCTCAGACCCAGTACTTC. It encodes CASSAWDGQGSSQTQYF.